This TCR beta chain was recorded in a study of T cells in localized non-small cell lung cancer. The method was immunoSEQ multiplex PCR; TCRdb's version includes in-frame clones alone and lacks a portion of them. In the table there are under 55,000 clones, 90% to 95% of which are singletons. In germline, CDR1 is SEHNR, CDR2 FQNEAQ (reference sequence). The CDR3 loop spans 14 amino acids. V lost 8 bases and J 0 bases, leaving 11 bases between the germline ends. J is TRBJ1-3 and V is TRBV7-9; D is uncertain. The TCR originated in a woman between 35 and 75 years old with stage II lung adenocarcinoma. Sample: PBMCs, taken before any cancer treatment. The CDR3 protein is CASPDESSGNTIYF. Written as DNA, the CDR3 is TGTGCCAGCCCCGACGAAAGCTCTGGAAACACCATATATTTT.